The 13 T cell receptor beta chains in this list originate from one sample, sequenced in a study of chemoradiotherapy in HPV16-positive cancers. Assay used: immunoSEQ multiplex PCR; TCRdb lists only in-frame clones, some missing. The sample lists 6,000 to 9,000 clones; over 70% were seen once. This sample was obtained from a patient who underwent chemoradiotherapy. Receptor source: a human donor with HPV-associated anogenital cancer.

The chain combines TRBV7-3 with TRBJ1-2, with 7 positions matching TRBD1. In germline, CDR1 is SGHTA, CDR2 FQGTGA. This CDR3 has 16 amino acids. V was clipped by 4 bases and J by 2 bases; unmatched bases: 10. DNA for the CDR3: TGTGCCAGCAGCTCATGTGGGGAAGGGGGCAACTATGGCTACACCTTC. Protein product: CASSSCGEGGNYGYTF.

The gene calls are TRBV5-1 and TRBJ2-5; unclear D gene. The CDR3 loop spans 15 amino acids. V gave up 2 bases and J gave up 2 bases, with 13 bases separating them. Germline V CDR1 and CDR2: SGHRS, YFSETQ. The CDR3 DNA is TGCGCCAGCAGCTTCCTGCTACAGAAACAAGAGACCCAGTACTTC. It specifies CASSFLLQKQETQYF.

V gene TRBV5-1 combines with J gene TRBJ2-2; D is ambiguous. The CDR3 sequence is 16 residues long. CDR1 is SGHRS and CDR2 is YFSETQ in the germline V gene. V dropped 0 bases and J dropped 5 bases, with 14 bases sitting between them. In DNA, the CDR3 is TGCGCCAGCAGCTTGGACAGCGAGGCGAGGACCGGGGAGCTGTTTTTT. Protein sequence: CASSLDSEARTGELFF.

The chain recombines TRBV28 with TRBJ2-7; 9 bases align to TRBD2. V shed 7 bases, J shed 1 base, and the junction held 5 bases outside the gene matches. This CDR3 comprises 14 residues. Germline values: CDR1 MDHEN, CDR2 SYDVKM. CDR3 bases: TGTGCCAGCAAAGTAGCGGGGGTATCCTACGAGCAGTACTTC. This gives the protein CASKVAGVSYEQYF.

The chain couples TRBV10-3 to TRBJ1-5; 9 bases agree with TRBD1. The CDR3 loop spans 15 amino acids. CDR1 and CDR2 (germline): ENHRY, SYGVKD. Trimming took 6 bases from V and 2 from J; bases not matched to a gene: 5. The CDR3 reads CAISGTGWGNQPQHF. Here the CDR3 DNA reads TGTGCCATCAGCGGGACAGGGTGGGGCAATCAGCCCCAGCATTTT.

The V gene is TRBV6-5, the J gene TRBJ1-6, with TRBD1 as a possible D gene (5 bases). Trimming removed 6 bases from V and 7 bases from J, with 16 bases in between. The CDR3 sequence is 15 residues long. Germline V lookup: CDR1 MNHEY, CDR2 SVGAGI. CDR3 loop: CASRRGLLGNSPLHF. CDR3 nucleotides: TGTGCCAGCAGAAGGGGACTTCTGGGGAATTCACCCCTCCACTTT.

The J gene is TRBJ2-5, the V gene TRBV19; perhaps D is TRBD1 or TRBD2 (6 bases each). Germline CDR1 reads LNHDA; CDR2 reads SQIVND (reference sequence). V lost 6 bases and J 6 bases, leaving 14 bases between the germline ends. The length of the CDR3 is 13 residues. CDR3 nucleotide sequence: TGTGCCAGTAGGGAGGGGGGACGACAGACCCAGTACTTC. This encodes CASREGGRQTQYF.

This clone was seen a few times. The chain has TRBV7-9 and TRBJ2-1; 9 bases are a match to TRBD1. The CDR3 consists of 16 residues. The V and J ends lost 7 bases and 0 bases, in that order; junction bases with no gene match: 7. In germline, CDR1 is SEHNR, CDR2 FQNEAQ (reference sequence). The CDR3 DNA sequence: TGTGCCAGCAACTTGGGACAGGGAAGCTCCTACAATGAGCAGTTCTTC. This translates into CASNLGQGSSYNEQFF.

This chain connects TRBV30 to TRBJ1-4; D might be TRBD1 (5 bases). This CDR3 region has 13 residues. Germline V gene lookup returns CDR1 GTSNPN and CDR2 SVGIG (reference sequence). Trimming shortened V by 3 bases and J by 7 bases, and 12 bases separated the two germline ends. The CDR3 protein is CAWRQALGEKLFF. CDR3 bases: TGTGCCTGGAGACAGGCCCTTGGTGAAAAACTGTTTTTT.

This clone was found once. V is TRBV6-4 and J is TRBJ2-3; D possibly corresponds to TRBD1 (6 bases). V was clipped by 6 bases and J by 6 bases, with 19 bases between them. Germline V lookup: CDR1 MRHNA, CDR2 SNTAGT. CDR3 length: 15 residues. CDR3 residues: CASSEAGVESDTQYF. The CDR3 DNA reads TGTGCCAGCAGCGAAGCAGGGGTCGAGTCGGATACGCAGTATTTT.

The CDR3 loop is CASSGQRGTDTQYF. CDR3 in DNA: TGTGCCAGCAGTGGACAGCGAGGGACAGATACGCAGTATTTT. The rearrangement links TRBV2 to TRBJ2-3; the D gene could be TRBD1 or TRBD2 (5 bases each). CDR1 SNHLY and CDR2 FYNNEI come from the germline V gene. V was shortened by 4 bases and J by 3 bases, with 11 bases between the two germline ends. The CDR3 contains 14 residues.

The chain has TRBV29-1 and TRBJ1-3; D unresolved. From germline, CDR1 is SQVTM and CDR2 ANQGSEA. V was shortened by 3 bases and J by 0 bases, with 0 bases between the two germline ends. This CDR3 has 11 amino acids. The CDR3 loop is CSVDSGNTIYF. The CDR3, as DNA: TGCAGCGTTGACTCTGGAAACACCATATATTTT.

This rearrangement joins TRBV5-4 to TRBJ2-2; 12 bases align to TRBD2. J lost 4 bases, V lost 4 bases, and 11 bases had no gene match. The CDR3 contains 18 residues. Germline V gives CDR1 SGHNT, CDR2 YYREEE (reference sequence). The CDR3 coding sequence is TGTGCCAGCAGCCCACCGCCAGGGACTAGCGGGCCCACCGGGGAGCTGTTTTTT. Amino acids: CASSPPPGTSGPTGELFF.